These 16 T cell receptor beta chains were sequenced from one sample in a study of cytomegalovirus exposure and HLA in healthy donors. With 60 Vbeta and 13 Jbeta primers, the PCR was carried out. Here immunoSEQ multiplex PCR was the method, and the copy in TCRdb shows in-frame clones only, minus some. The sample yields around 100,000 clones, 81% seen once. Sequenced: PBMCs. The origin of the receptors is a woman in her 70s in good health and CMV-seropositive.

This chain links TRBV11-3 with TRBJ2-4, with 11 bases matching TRBD2. V lost 4 bases and J lost 3; bases outside the gene matches: 11. Germline CDR1 is SGHNT and CDR2 is YENEEA. This CDR3 comprises 18 residues. This CDR3 is CASSSLAGAGGGKNIQYF. CDR3 bases: TGTGCCAGCAGCTCACTAGCGGGAGCGGGGGGGGGCAAAAACATTCAGTACTTC.

The V gene is TRBV5-4, the J gene TRBJ1-2; 8 nucleotides agree with TRBD1. Losses at the gene ends were 0 bases for V and 2 bases for J; bases not matched to a gene: 9. CDR3 size: 17 residues. Germline V gene lookup returns CDR1 SGHNT and CDR2 YYREEE (reference sequence). CDR3 sequence reads: CASSLGQGAATNYGYTF. The CDR3, as DNA: TGTGCCAGCAGCTTGGGGCAGGGGGCTGCCACCAACTATGGCTACACCTTC.

The rearrangement links TRBV10-1 to TRBJ1-1, with TRBD1 as a possible D gene (5 bases). The V end was cut by 0 bases, the J end by 11 bases, with 13 bases between. This CDR3 is 13 amino acids long. Germline assignment: CDR1 WNHNN and CDR2 SYGVQD (reference sequence). The CDR3: CASSESGTLAAFF. The CDR3 DNA reads as TGCGCCAGCAGTGAGTCAGGGACTCTCGCGGCTTTCTTT.

V gene TRBV29-1 combines with J gene TRBJ2-3, with 9 bases that match TRBD1. CDR1 is SQVTM, CDR2 ANQGSEA, per germline. The V segment lost 1 base and the J segment 0 bases; nucleotides outside the gene matches: 14. The CDR3 has 19 residues. The CDR3 DNA is TGCAGCGTTGAAGTTCGAGAAGTTCAAGGGACAGGGAGCACAGATACGCAGTATTTT. It is translated as CSVEVREVQGTGSTDTQYF.

The chain is built from TRBV9 and TRBJ2-5; 7 bases fit TRBD2. This CDR3 has 13 residues. The germline gives CDR1 SGDLS, CDR2 YYNGEE. The trim removed 3 bases at V and 5 bases at J, leaving 4 bases unmatched. The CDR3 DNA reads TGTGCCAGCAGCGCCTGGGGGGGGGAGACCCAGTACTTC. It translates to CASSAWGGETQYF.

V gene TRBV30 combines with J gene TRBJ2-2, with D uncertain. CDR1 is GTSNPN, CDR2 SVGIG, per germline (reference sequence). The CDR3 length is 11 residues. The V end lost 5 bases, the J end lost 7 bases, and 8 bases lay between the germline ends. CDR3 nucleotides: TGTGCCTGGCGTGGAGACGGGGAGCTGTTTTTT. Its protein is CAWRGDGELFF.

About this clone itself: At one end the junction does not follow the germline gene, possibly because of a read error. The rearrangement links TRBV15 to TRBJ2-1, with a tentative D call TRBD1 (6 bases). In germline, CDR1 is LNHNV, CDR2 YYDKDF (reference sequence). The CDR3 is made up of 14 amino acids. The DNA of the CDR3 is TGTGCCACCGGCAGAGTAACAGGGTACAATGAGCAGTTCTTC. As protein: CATGRVTGYNEQFF.

J is TRBJ2-1 and V is TRBV5-1; 13 nucleotides match TRBD2. V lost 3 bases to trimming and J lost 10 bases; unmatched junction nucleotides: 13. CDR3 length: 17 residues. Germline assignment: CDR1 SGHRS and CDR2 YFSETQ. CDR3 nucleotides: TGCGCCAGCAGCTCTACACCCACCGGACTAGCGGGAGAGGAGCAGTTCTTC. Translating it yields CASSSTPTGLAGEEQFF.

The chain recombines TRBV18 with TRBJ1-1, with D possibly being TRBD1 (6 bases). The CDR3 extends over 18 amino acids. V lost 3 bases and J 0 bases, leaving 20 bases between the germline ends. CDR1 is KGHSH, CDR2 LQKENI, per germline. CDR3 DNA sequence: TGTGCCAGCTCACCTACGCAGGGGCTGGGTTTGATGAACACTGAAGCTTTCTTT. Translating it yields CASSPTQGLGLMNTEAFF.

Only a few counts were recorded for this clone. The V gene is TRBV30, the J gene TRBJ1-1; a weak D match, TRBD1 (5 bases). V lost 1 base and J lost 5, with 17 bases in between. The CDR3 loop spans 15 amino acids. Germline V gene sequence: CDR1 GTSNPN, CDR2 SVGIG (reference sequence). CDR3 bases: TGTGCCTGGAGTGCACTTTGGGGGGTAGGTACTGAAGCTTTCTTT. Residues: CAWSALWGVGTEAFF.

V and J are TRBV7-9 and TRBJ2-7; TRBD1 matches at 7 bases. Germline V CDR1 and CDR2: SEHNR, FQNEAQ (reference sequence). This CDR3 is 16 amino acids long. After removal of 0 bases from V and 1 base from J, the junction contained 6 bases not matched to a gene. As DNA, the CDR3 is TGTGCCAGCAGCTTAGCCCGAGGACAGGTTTCCTACGAGCAGTACTTC. Residues: CASSLARGQVSYEQYF.

The CDR3 region has the DNA TGTGCCACCAGCAGAGTGCAGGGCAGCAATGAGCAGTTCTTC. Translation: CATSRVQGSNEQFF. V and J are TRBV15 and TRBJ2-1; TRBD1 might be the D (5 bases). Trimming took off 1 base at V and 6 bases at J, with 10 bases between the two ends. The germline gives CDR1 LNHNV, CDR2 YYDKDF (reference sequence). The CDR3 is 14 residues long.

This clone has a handful of counts. V and J are TRBV5-1 and TRBJ1-1; possibly TRBD1 for D (5 bases). V was shortened by 5 bases and J by 2 bases, with 10 bases between the two germline ends. The CDR3 has 13 amino acids. CDR1 and CDR2 from the germline V gene are SGHRS and YFSETQ. The CDR3 DNA is TGCGCCAGCAGTAAGCAGGGAAACACTGAAGCTTTCTTT. It yields the protein CASSKQGNTEAFF.

The chain combines TRBV29-1 with TRBJ1-4; no clear D. Germline-derived CDR1 and CDR2 are SQVTM and ANQGSEA. Trimming pared 0 bases from V and 8 bases from J, leaving 13 bases between. This CDR3 spans 14 amino acids. The CDR3: CSVEDSNRGEKLFF. CDR3 bases: TGCAGCGTTGAAGATTCCAATCGGGGAGAAAAACTGTTTTTT. Filled out from reference TRBV29-1 and TRBJ1-4, the complete variable domain reads SAVISQKPSRDICQRGTSLTIQCQVDSQVTMMFWYRQQPGQSLTLIATANQGSEATYESGFVIDKFPISRPNLTFSTLTVSNMSPEDSSIYLCSVEDSNRGEKLFFGSGTQLSVL.

V usage is TRBV14 and J usage is TRBJ2-6, with 11 bases that match TRBD2. Trimming cost V 3 bases and J 2 bases; bases outside gene matches: 3. The germline CDR1 and CDR2 sequences are SGHDN and FVKESK. CDR3 length: 17 amino acids. The CDR3 spells CASSQTSGTPGANVLTF. The CDR3 DNA reads as TGTGCCAGCAGCCAGACTAGCGGGACGCCTGGGGCCAACGTCCTGACTTTC.

The chain has TRBV28 and TRBJ2-7, with 10 bases identical to TRBD2. Germline CDR1 and CDR2: MDHEN and SYDVKM. V trimming: 4 bases; J trimming: 0 bases; junction bases outside the gene matches: 9. The CDR3 has 17 residues. DNA for the CDR3: TGTGCCAGCAGTTATATCATAGCGGGAGGTCCCTCCTACGAGCAGTACTTC. Its protein is CASSYIIAGGPSYEQYF. Variable domain in full (rest from reference TRBV28 and TRBJ2-7): DVKVTQSSRYLVKRTGEKVFLECVQDMDHENMFWYRQDPGLGLRLIYFSYDVKMKEKGDIPEGYSVSREKKERFSLILESASTNQTSMYLCASSYIIAGGPSYEQYFGPGTRLTVT.